This is a list of T cell receptor beta chains from one sample in a study of identical twins. One entry per CDR3 protein results from TCRdb running MiXCR on the 5' RACE reads. The repertoire holds about 700,000 distinct CDR3 sequences, roughly 6% seen once, with 1.5% to 2% in the top ten. The sequenced sample consisted of naive T cells sorted from blood. The receptors here all came from a man aged 18 to 29 in good health. CDR3s include the opening cysteine and the closing phenylalanine or tryptophan. D genes are given only for firm matches. A clone size is listed for some rows: how often the clone was seen (once, few, many), or a class if it is expanded.

d_gene | j_gene | v_gene | abundance | len | CDR3aa | CDR3nt
TRBD1 | TRBJ1-5 | TRBV12-3/TRBV12-4 | . | 16 | CASSVPGQGRNQPQHF | TGTGCCAGCAGTGTCCCCGGACAGGGGAGGAATCAGCCCCAGCATTTT
. | TRBJ2-3 | TRBV20-1 | . | 17 | CSADLLTAGQTTDTQYF | TGCAGTGCCGACCTCCTCACAGCGGGACAGACCACAGATACGCAGTATTTT
. | TRBJ1-1 | TRBV4-3 | . | 13 | CASSHTVNTEAFF | TGCGCCAGCAGCCACACAGTGAACACTGAAGCTTTCTTT
. | TRBJ2-7 | TRBV7-2 | many | 12 | CASSLGSVEQYF | TGTGCCAGCAGCTTAGGGTCCGTGGAGCAGTACTTC
. | TRBJ2-5 | TRBV4-2 | many | 14 | CASSQDAGVETQYF | TGTGCCAGCAGCCAAGATGCAGGAGTAGAGACCCAGTACTTC
. | TRBJ1-2 | TRBV10-3 | few | 14 | CAITPGQWDGGYTF | TGTGCCATCACCCCCGGGCAGTGGGACGGTGGCTACACCTTC
. | TRBJ2-2 | TRBV21-1 | many | 16 | CASSKSLAAQTGELFF | TGTGCCAGCAGCAAATCCCTAGCGGCCCAGACCGGGGAGCTGTTTTTT
TRBD2 | TRBJ2-1 | TRBV7-6 | many | 15 | CASSIGTSGFFEQFF | TGTGCCAGCAGCATCGGGACTAGCGGGTTTTTTGAGCAGTTCTTC
TRBD2 | TRBJ2-1 | TRBV5-1 | . | 14 | CASSGLAGDYEQFF | TGCGCCAGCAGTGGACTAGCGGGAGACTATGAGCAGTTCTTC
. | TRBJ1-4 | TRBV4-3 | many | 16 | CASSQDPWQGDEKLFF | TGCGCCAGCAGCCAAGATCCATGGCAGGGAGATGAAAAACTGTTTTTT
TRBD2 | TRBJ2-1 | TRBV3-1 | few | 17 | CASSQGTSGNRYNEQFF | TGTGCCAGCAGCCAGGGGACTAGCGGGAACCGATACAATGAGCAGTTCTTC
. | TRBJ2-3 | TRBV28 | many | 11 | CAGYTTDTQYF | TGTGCCGGCTATACCACAGATACGCAGTATTTT
. | TRBJ1-2 | TRBV2 | . | 13 | CASNRQAGGGYTF | TGTGCCAGCAATCGACAGGCTGGAGGTGGCTACACCTTC
. | TRBJ2-4 | TRBV29-1 | . | 10 | CSVRQNIQYF | TGCAGCGTTAGGCAGAACATTCAGTACTTC
TRBD1 | TRBJ2-7 | TRBV6-1 | many | 15 | CASSEGDRVSYEQYF | TGTGCCAGCAGTGAAGGGGACAGGGTTTCCTACGAGCAGTACTTC
TRBD1 | TRBJ2-7 | TRBV5-1 | many | 14 | CASSARDSSYEQYF | TGCGCCAGCAGCGCTAGGGACAGTTCCTACGAGCAGTACTTC
TRBD1 | TRBJ2-3 | TRBV11-2 | few | 13 | CASSLDRTGTQYF | TGTGCCAGCAGCTTAGATAGGACAGGAACGCAGTATTTT
. | TRBJ2-3 | TRBV24-1 | many | 16 | CATSDFSPGRTDTQYF | TGTGCCACCAGTGATTTTTCTCCCGGACGCACAGATACGCAGTATTTT
. | TRBJ2-1 | TRBV11-3 | few | 16 | CASSAGTAFPNNEQFF | TGTGCCAGCAGCGCGGGGACTGCTTTCCCCAACAATGAGCAGTTCTTC
. | TRBJ2-7 | TRBV20-1 | many | 15 | CSAPRGVAVSYEQYF | TGCAGTGCTCCCAGAGGGGTAGCGGTATCCTACGAGCAGTACTTC
. | TRBJ2-3 | TRBV27 | many | 12 | CASSTHTDTQYF | TGTGCCAGCAGTACCCACACAGATACGCAGTATTTT
. | TRBJ2-2 | TRBV4-1 | many | 14 | CASSQTGNTGELFF | TGCGCCAGCAGCCAGACCGGGAACACCGGGGAGCTGTTTTTT
. | TRBJ2-5 | TRBV24-1 | many | 16 | CATSDPGSQGQETQYF | TGTGCCACCAGTGACCCGGGGTCGCAGGGACAAGAGACCCAGTACTTC
. | TRBJ2-5 | TRBV28 | many | 12 | CASTQTGETQYF | TGTGCCAGCACCCAAACAGGGGAGACCCAGTACTTC
TRBD2 | TRBJ2-1 | TRBV6-2/TRBV6-3 | . | 14 | CASSYQSGRNEQFF | TGTGCCAGCAGCTATCAAAGCGGGAGGAATGAGCAGTTCTTC
TRBD1 | TRBJ2-7 | TRBV15 | many | 16 | CATSRVTGTGGYEQYF | TGTGCCACCAGCAGAGTTACCGGGACAGGGGGCTACGAGCAGTACTTC
. | TRBJ2-1 | TRBV20-1 | many | 11 | CSASILDEQFF | TGCAGTGCTAGTATCCTGGATGAGCAGTTCTTC
TRBD2 | TRBJ2-7 | TRBV10-3 | many | 13 | CAFKGLAGDEQYF | TGTGCCTTCAAGGGACTAGCGGGAGACGAGCAGTACTTC
. | TRBJ1-5 | TRBV27 | many | 16 | CASSLLGAVGNQPQHF | TGTGCCAGCAGTTTACTGGGGGCCGTAGGCAATCAGCCCCAGCATTTT
. | TRBJ2-4 | TRBV11-1 | few | 20 | CASSLGSSGEAEGAKNIQYF | TGTGCCAGCAGCTTAGGATCCTCTGGGGAAGCGGAGGGAGCCAAAAACATTCAGTACTTC
. | TRBJ2-7 | TRBV15 | many | 14 | CATSRVWMANEQYF | TGTGCCACCAGCAGAGTATGGATGGCCAACGAGCAGTACTTC
. | TRBJ2-1 | TRBV10-3 | . | 18 | CAISTGTPSSFRYNEQFF | TGTGCCATCAGTACCGGGACTCCCAGTAGTTTTCGCTACAATGAGCAGTTCTTC
. | TRBJ2-4 | TRBV20-1 | few | 13 | CSVSQGDKNIQYF | TGCAGTGTCTCACAGGGCGACAAAAACATTCAGTACTTC
. | TRBJ2-1 | TRBV7-3 | many | 13 | CASSPGPLREQFF | TGTGCCAGCAGCCCTGGACCCCTCCGGGAGCAGTTCTTC
TRBD2 | TRBJ2-5 | TRBV20-1 | . | 15 | CSAGIYSGRFETQYF | TGCAGTGCTGGGATCTACAGCGGGAGATTTGAGACCCAGTACTTC
. | TRBJ1-1 | TRBV2 | . | 16 | CASCFPSQGGGTEAFF | TGTGCCAGCTGCTTTCCCTCACAGGGTGGTGGCACTGAAGCTTTCTTT
. | TRBJ2-1 | TRBV6-5 | many | 15 | CASSSTLDGYNEQFF | TGTGCCAGCAGTTCTACCCTGGACGGTTACAATGAGCAGTTCTTC
. | TRBJ1-1 | TRBV20-1 | few | 14 | CSARVGGGATEAFF | TGCAGTGCTAGAGTGGGGGGGGGCGCCACTGAAGCTTTCTTT
. | TRBJ2-6 | TRBV19 | . | 17 | CASSRLPANSGANVLTF | TGTGCCAGTAGTAGACTTCCCGCGAACTCTGGGGCCAACGTCCTGACTTTC
. | TRBJ2-5 | TRBV20-1 | many | 13 | CSAMAGDQETQYF | TGCAGTGCTATGGCCGGGGATCAAGAGACCCAGTACTTC
TRBD1 | TRBJ2-1 | TRBV25-1 | many | 14 | CASSERDRLNGQFF | TGTGCCAGCAGTGAGAGGGACAGACTGAATGGGCAGTTCTTC
. | TRBJ2-7 | TRBV20-1 | many | 11 | CSASLSNEQYF | TGCAGTGCTAGTTTGTCTAACGAGCAGTACTTC
. | TRBJ2-3 | TRBV29-1 | few | 13 | CSVVQGRTDTQYF | TGCAGCGTTGTACAGGGCCGCACAGATACGCAGTATTTT
. | TRBJ2-2 | TRBV7-9 | . | 16 | CASSPNSAGGTGELFF | TGTGCCAGCAGCCCAAACTCAGCAGGGGGGACCGGGGAGCTGTTTTTT
. | TRBJ2-5 | TRBV12-3/TRBV12-4 | many | 14 | CASSLDTRRETQYF | TGTGCCAGCAGTCTGGACACTAGGAGGGAGACCCAGTACTTC
TRBD1 | TRBJ1-1 | TRBV2 | many | 15 | CASNDGWDRITEAFF | TGTGCCAGCAATGACGGTTGGGACAGAATCACTGAAGCTTTCTTT
. | TRBJ2-5 | TRBV10-3 | . | 13 | CAIAPGLQETQYF | TGTGCCATCGCTCCGGGGCTCCAAGAGACCCAGTACTTC
. | TRBJ2-1 | TRBV21-1 | few | 16 | CASSPVGTGSYNEQFF | .
. | TRBJ2-1 | TRBV5-1 | many | 14 | CASSLGDSYNEQFF | TGTGCCAGCAGTTTAGGCGATTCCTACAATGAGCAGTTCTTC
. | TRBJ2-2 | TRBV30 | many | 13 | CAGGDTVSGELFF | TGTGCCGGGGGGGACACTGTGTCCGGGGAGCTGTTTTTT
TRBD1 | TRBJ1-1 | TRBV4-3 | many | 14 | CASSQRQGDTEAFF | TGCGCCAGCAGCCAAAGACAGGGGGACACTGAAGCTTTCTTT
. | TRBJ1-1 | TRBV30 | few | 13 | CACSHGPVTEAFF | TGTGCCTGCTCCCATGGGCCGGTCACTGAAGCTTTCTTT
TRBD1 | TRBJ2-5 | TRBV20-1 | many | 16 | CSAPSGGTRSLETQYF | TGCAGTGCTCCCTCAGGGGGAACTCGGAGTCTGGAGACCCAGTACTTC
TRBD2 | TRBJ2-1 | TRBV7-6 | . | 16 | CASSPGTSLTYNEQFF | TGTGCCAGCAGCCCCGGGACTAGCCTGACCTACAATGAGCAGTTCTTC
. | TRBJ2-5 | TRBV7-2 | many | 14 | CASSQWGGQETQYF | TGTGCCAGCAGTCAATGGGGCGGGCAAGAGACCCAGTACTTC